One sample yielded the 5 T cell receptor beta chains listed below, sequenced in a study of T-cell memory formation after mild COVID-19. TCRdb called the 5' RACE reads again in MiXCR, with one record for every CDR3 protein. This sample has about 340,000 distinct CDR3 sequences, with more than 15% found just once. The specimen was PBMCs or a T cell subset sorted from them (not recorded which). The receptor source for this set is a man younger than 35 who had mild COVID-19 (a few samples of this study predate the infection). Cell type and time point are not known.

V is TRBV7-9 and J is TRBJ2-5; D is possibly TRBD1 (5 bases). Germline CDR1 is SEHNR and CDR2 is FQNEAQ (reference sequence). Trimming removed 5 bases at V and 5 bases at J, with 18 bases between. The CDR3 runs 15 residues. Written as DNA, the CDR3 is TGTGCCAGCAGCCGTTTAGACAGTTTCGGGGAGACCCAGTACTTC. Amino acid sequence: CASSRLDSFGETQYF.

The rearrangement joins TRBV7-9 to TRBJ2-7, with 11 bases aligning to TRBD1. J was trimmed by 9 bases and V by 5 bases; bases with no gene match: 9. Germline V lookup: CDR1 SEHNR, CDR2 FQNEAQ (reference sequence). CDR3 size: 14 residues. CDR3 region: CASSPIGTGGVQYV. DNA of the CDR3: TGTGCCAGCAGCCCGATTGGGACAGGGGGAGTGCAGTACGTC.

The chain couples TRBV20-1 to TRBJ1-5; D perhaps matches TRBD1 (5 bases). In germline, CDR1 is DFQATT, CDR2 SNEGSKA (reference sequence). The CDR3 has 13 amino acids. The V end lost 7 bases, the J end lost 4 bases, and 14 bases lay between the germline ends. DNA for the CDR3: TGCAGTGTCAGGGACGCCTTAAATCAGCCCCAGCATTTT. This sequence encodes CSVRDALNQPQHF.

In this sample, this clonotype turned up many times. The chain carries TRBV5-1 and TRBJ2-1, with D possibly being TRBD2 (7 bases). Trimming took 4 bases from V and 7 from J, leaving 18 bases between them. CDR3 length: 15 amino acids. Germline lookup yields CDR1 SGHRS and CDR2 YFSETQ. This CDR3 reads CASSPQGGASNEQFF. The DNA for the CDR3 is TGCGCCAGCAGCCCCCAAGGGGGGGCCTCAAATGAGCAGTTCTTC. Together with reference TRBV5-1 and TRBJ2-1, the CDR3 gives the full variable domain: KAGVTQTPRYLIKTRGQQVTLSCSPISGHRSVSWYQQTPGQGLQFLFEYFSETQRNKGNFPGRFSGRQFSNSRSEMNVSTLELGDSALYLCASSPQGGASNEQFFGPGTRLTVL.

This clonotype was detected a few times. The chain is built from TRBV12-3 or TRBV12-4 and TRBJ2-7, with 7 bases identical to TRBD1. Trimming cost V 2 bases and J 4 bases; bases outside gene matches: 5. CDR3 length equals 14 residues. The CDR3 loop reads CASSLLGGEYEQYF. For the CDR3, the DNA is TGTGCCAGCAGTTTATTAGGGGGCGAATACGAGCAGTACTTC.